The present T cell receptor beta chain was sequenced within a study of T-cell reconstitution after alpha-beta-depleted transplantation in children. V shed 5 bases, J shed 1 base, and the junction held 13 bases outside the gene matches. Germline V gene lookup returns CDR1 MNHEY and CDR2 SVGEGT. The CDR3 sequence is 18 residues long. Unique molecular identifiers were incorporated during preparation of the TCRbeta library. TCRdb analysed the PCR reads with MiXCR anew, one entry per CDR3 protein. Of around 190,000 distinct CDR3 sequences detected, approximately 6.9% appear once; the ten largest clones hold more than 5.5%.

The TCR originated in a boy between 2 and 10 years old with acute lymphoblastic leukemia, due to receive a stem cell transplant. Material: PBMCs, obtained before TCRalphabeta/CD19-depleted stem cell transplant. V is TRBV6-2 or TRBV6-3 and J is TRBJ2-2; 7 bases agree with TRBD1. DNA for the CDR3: TGTGCCAGCAGTACGGCCGGGACAGACAGATTGAACACCGGGGAGCTGTTTTTT. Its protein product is CASSTAGTDRLNTGELFF.